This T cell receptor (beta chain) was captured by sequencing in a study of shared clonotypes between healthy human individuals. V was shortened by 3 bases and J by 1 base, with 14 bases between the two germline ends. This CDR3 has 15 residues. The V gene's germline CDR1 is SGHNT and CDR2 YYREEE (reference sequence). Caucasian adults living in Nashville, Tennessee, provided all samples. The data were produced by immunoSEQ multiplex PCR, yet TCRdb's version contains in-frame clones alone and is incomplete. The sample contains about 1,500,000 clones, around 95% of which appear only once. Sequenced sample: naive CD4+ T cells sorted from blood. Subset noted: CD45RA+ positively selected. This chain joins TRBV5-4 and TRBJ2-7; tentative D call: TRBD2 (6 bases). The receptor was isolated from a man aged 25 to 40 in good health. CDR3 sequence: CASSSQRVSSYEQYF. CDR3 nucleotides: TGTGCCAGCAGCTCCCAGCGGGTCTCTTCCTACGAGCAGTACTTC.